The clone carrying this T cell receptor (beta chain) was seen a single time. The antigen is not known. The length of the CDR3 is 15 residues. Germline CDR1 SGHVS, CDR2 FQNEAQ. The trim removed 1 base at V and 4 bases at J, leaving 6 bases unmatched. With 60 Vbeta and 13 Jbeta primers, the PCR was carried out. Profiled with immunoSEQ multiplex PCR; TCRdb holds only in-frame clones, not every one. The sample shows 90,000 to 150,000 clones, over 70% of them seen only once. This specimen belongs to a study of cytomegalovirus exposure and HLA in healthy donors. General observations from the study: In an earlier analysis, in some 600 donors, most V segments appeared productive either ~90% or ~30% of the time. A later analysis reportedly found that, within productive TCRs, an Asian-associated ancestry cluster had fewer N-insertions than the mean observed across the approximately 660 donors. In a later analysis, HLA-associated TCR beta chains were more clonally expanded than equally common others.

This sequence was found in a woman aged 45-60 years in good health and CMV-seropositive. This rearrangement joins TRBV7-8 to TRBJ2-7; 8 bases are a match to TRBD2. The sequenced sample was PBMCs. The CDR3 DNA follows: TGTGCCAGCAGCTTAGGAGCGGGGGCCCGGTACGAGCAGTACTTC. The encoded protein is CASSLGAGARYEQYF. The full variable domain, in which reference TRBV7-8 and TRBJ2-7 provide the parts outside the CDR3, is GAGVSQSPRYKVAKRGQDVALRCDPISGHVSLFWYQQALGQGPEFLTYFQNEAQLDKSGLPSDRFFAERPEGSVSTLKIQRTQQEDSAVYLCASSLGAGARYEQYFGPGTRLTVT.